The clone carrying this T cell receptor (beta chain) appeared many times. Antigen unknown. The germline V and J ends were trimmed by 2 bases and 6 bases, with 10 bases remaining between them. Germline lookup yields CDR1 SGHRS and CDR2 YFSETQ. This CDR3 region has 13 residues. The TCR library protocol attached unique molecular identifiers to the individual cDNA molecules. TCRdb reanalysed the 5' RACE reads using MiXCR and keeps one entry per CDR3 protein. The repertoire includes around 76,000 distinct CDR3 sequences, over 9% of them detected once, and about 3.9% sits in the top ten. This sample was included in a study of early T cells in non-severe SARS-CoV-2 infection. Study details: Unsorted whole blood bulk RNA was sequenced, with unpaired chains. Study-wide results and caveats: Anti-spike CD8 responses were favored by VDJdb matching, which missed private and CD4 specificities.

The sample consisted of whole blood. The sequence was collected from an adult who was a healthcare worker with PCR-confirmed SARS-CoV-2 infection or an uninfected control (not recorded which). The chain uses TRBV5-1 and TRBJ2-3; D is ambiguous. The CDR3 coding sequence is TGCGCCAGCAGCTTCCCTAGGGCTGATACGCAGTATTTT. This codes for CASSFPRADTQYF.